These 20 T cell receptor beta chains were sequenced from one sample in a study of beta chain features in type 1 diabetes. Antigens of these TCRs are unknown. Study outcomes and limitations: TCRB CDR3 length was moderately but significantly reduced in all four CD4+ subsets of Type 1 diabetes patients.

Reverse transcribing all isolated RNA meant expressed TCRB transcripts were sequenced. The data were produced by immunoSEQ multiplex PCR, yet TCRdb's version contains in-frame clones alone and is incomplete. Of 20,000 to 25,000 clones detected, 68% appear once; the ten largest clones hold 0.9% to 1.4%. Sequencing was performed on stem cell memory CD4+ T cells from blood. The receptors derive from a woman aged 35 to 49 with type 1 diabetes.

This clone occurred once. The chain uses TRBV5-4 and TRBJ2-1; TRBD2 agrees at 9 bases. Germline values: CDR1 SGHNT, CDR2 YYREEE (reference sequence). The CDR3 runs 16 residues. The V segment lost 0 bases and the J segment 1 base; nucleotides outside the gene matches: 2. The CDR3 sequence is CASSLASGRSYNEQFF. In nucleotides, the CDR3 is TGTGCCAGCAGCTTGGCGAGCGGGAGGTCCTACAATGAGCAGTTCTTC. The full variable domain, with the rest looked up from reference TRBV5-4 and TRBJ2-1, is ETGVTQSPTHLIKTRGQQVTLRCSSQSGHNTVSWYQQALGQGPQFIFQYYREEENGRGNFPPRFSGLQFPNYSSELNVNALELDDSALYLCASSLASGRSYNEQFFGPGTRLTVL.

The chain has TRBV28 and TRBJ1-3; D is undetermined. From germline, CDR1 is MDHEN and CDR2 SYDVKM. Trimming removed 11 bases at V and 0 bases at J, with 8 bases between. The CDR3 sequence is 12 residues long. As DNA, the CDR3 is TGTGCCTCGGGAGTCTCTGGAAACACCATATATTTT. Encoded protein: CASGVSGNTIYF.

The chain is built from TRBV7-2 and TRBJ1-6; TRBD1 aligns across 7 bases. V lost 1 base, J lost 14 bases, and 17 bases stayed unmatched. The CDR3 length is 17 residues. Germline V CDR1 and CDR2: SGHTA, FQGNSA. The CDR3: CASSLDPQGPIRGALHF. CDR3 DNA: TGTGCCAGCAGCTTAGACCCACAGGGGCCCATCCGAGGAGCCCTCCACTTT.

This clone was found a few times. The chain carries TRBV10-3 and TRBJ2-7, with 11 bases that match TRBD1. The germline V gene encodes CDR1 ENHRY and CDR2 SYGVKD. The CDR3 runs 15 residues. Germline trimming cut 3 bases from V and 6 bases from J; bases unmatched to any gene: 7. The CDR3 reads CAISDPGTGGGEQYF. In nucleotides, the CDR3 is TGTGCCATCAGTGACCCCGGGACAGGGGGAGGCGAGCAGTACTTC.

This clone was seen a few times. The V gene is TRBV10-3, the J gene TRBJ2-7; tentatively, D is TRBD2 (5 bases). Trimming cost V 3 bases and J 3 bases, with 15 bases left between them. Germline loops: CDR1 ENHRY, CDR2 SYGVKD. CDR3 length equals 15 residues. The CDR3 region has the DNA TGTGCCATCAGTGACCGGGATCCCAGTTACTACGAGCAGTACTTC. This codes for CAISDRDPSYYEQYF.

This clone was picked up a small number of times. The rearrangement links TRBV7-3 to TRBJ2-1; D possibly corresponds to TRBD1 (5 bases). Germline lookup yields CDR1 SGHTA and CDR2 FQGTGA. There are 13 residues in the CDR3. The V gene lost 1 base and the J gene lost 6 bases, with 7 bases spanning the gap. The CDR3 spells CASSLRGSNEQFF. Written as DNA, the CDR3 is TGTGCCAGCAGCTTAAGGGGCAGCAATGAGCAGTTCTTC.

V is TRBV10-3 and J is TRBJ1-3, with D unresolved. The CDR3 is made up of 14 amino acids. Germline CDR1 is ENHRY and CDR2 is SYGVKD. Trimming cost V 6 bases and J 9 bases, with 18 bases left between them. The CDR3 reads CAIRGQLSIGTIYF. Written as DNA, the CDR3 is TGTGCCATCAGGGGCCAGCTCTCGATCGGCACCATATATTTT.

This CDR3 is CASSLWTSGQETQYF. The CDR3 coding sequence is TGTGCCAGCAGCTTATGGACTAGCGGGCAAGAGACCCAGTACTTC. V and J are TRBV7-2 and TRBJ2-5; 11 bases agree with TRBD2. CDR3 length: 15 amino acids. The junction had 1 base not matched to a gene; V was cut back by 2 bases and J by 2 bases. The V gene's germline CDR1 is SGHTA and CDR2 FQGNSA.

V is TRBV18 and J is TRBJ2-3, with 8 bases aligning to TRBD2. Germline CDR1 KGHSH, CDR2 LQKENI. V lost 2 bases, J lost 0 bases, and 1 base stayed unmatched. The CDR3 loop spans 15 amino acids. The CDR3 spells CASSPSGRSTDTQYF. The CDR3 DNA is TGTGCCAGCTCACCAAGCGGGAGAAGCACAGATACGCAGTATTTT.

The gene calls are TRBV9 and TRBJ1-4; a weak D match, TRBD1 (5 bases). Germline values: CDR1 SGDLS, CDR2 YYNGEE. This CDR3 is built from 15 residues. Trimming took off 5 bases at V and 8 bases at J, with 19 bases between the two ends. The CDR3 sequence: CASSRTETEREKLFF. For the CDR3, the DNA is TGTGCCAGCAGTCGTACAGAGACAGAGCGAGAAAAACTGTTTTTT.

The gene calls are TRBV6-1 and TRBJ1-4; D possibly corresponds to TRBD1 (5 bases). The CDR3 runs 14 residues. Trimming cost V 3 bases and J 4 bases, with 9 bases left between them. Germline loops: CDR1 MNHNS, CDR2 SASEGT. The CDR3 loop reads CASSDWGVNEKLFF. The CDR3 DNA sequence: TGTGCCAGCAGTGACTGGGGGGTTAATGAAAAACTGTTTTTT.

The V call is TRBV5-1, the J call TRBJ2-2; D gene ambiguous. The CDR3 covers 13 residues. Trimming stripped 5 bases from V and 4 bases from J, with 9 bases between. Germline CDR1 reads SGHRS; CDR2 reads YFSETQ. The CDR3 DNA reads TGCGCCAGCAGAAGCTCGAGCACCGGGGAGCTGTTTTTT. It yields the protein CASRSSSTGELFF.

The CDR3: CASSPLEDTQYF. CDR3 coding DNA: TGTGCCAGCAGCCCGCTTGAGGATACGCAGTATTTT. This chain connects TRBV9 to TRBJ2-3, with D hard to call. From germline, CDR1 is SGDLS and CDR2 YYNGEE. With 4 bases removed from V and 6 bases from J, the gap between germline ends came to 9 bases. The CDR3 is 12 residues long. The full variable domain, completed using reference TRBV9 and TRBJ2-3, is DSGVTQTPKHLITATGQRVTLRCSPRSGDLSVYWYQQSLDQGLQFLIQYYNGEERAKGNILERFSAQQFPDLHSELNLSSLELGDSALYFCASSPLEDTQYFGPGTRLTVL.

CDR3 coding DNA: TGTGCCAGCAGCGAGACAGGCGATACGCAGTATTTT. Encoded protein: CASSETGDTQYF. The chain combines TRBV7-3 with TRBJ2-3; TRBD1 is a possible D gene (6 bases). CDR1 and CDR2 from the germline V gene are SGHTA and FQGTGA. The CDR3 spans 12 residues. V was trimmed by 5 bases and J by 6 bases, leaving 9 bases between them.

The DNA of the CDR3 is TGTGCCAGCAGTCCCCGGGCGGGGCTCGGAAACACCATATATTTT. The encoded protein is CASSPRAGLGNTIYF. J is TRBJ1-3 and V is TRBV28, with D perhaps TRBD1 (5 bases). Germline V gene data show CDR1 as MDHEN and CDR2 as SYDVKM. With 5 bases removed from V and 4 bases from J, the gap between germline ends came to 15 bases. The CDR3 is 15 amino acids.

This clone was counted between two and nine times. CDR3 protein: CAISEGAHTDTQYF. In DNA form, the CDR3 reads TGTGCCATCTCCGAGGGGGCTCACACAGATACGCAGTATTTT. The V and J genes are TRBV28 and TRBJ2-3; 7 bases map to TRBD1. There are 14 residues in the CDR3. CDR1 and CDR2 (germline): MDHEN, SYDVKM. V lost 10 bases, J lost 2 bases, and 9 bases stayed unmatched.

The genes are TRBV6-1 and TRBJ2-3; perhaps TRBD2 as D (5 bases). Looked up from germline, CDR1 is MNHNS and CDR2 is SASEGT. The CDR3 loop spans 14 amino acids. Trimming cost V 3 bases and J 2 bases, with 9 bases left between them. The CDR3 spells CASSESGNTDTQYF. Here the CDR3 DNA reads TGTGCCAGCAGTGAGAGCGGTAACACAGATACGCAGTATTTT.

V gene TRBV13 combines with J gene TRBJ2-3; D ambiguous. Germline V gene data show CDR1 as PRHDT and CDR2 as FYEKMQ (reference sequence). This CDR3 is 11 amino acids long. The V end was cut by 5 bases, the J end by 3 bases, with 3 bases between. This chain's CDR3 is CASSHTDTQYF. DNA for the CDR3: TGTGCCAGCAGCCATACAGATACGCAGTATTTT.

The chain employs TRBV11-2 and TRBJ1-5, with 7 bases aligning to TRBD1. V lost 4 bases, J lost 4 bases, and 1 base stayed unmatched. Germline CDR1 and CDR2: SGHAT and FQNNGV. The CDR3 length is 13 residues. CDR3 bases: TGTGCCAGCAGCTCGGGACAGAATCAGCCCCAGCATTTT. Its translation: CASSSGQNQPQHF.

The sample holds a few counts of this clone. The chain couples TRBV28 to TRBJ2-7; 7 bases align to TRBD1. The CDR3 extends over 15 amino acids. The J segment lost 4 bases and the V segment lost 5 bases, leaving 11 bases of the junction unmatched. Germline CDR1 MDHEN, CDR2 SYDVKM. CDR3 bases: TGTGCCAGCAGTGGGACAGCGAGGTCGAATTACGAGCAGTACTTC. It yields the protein CASSGTARSNYEQYF.